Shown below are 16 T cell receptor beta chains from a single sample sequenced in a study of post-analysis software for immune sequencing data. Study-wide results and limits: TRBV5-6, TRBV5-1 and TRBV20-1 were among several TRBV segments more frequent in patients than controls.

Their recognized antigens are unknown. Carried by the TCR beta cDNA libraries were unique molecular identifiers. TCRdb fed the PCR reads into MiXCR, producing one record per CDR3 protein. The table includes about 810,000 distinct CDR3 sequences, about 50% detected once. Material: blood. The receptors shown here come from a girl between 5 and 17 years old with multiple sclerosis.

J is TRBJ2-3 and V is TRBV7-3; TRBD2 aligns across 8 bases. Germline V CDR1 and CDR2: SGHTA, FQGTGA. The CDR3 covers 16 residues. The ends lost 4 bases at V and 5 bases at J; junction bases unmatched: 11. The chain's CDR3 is CASSSRPGLGLDTQYF. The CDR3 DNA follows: TGTGCCAGCAGCTCCCGACCGGGACTAGGGCTAGATACGCAGTATTTT. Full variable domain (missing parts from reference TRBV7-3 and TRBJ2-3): GAGVSQTPSNKVTEKGKYVELRCDPISGHTALYWYRQSLGQGPEFLIYFQGTGAADDSGLPNDRFFAVRPEGSVSTLKIQRTERGDSAVYLCASSSRPGLGLDTQYFGPGTRLTVL.

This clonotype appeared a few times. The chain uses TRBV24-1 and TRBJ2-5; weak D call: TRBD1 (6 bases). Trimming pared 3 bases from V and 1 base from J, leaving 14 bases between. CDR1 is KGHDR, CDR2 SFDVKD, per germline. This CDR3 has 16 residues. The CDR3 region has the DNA TGTGCCACCAGTGATCCAGGACAGACCTCCCAAGAGACCCAGTACTTC. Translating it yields CATSDPGQTSQETQYF.

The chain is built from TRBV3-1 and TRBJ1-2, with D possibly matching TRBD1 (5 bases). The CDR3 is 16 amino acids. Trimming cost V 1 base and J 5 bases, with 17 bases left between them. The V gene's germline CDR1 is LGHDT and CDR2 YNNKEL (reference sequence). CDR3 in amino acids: CASSQVPAGTEYGYTF. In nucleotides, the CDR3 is TGTGCCAGCAGCCAAGTCCCGGCCGGGACGGAATATGGCTACACCTTC.

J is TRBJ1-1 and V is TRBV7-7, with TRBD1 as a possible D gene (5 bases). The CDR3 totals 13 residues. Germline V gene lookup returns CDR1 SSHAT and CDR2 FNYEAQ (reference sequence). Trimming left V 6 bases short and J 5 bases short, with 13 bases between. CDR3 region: CASSAGGVTEAFF. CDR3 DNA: TGTGCCAGCAGTGCCGGGGGGGTAACTGAAGCTTTCTTT.

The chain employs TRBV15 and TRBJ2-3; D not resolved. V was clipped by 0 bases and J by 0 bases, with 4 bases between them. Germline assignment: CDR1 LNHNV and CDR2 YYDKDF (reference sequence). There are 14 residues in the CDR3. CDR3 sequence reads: CATSRDYSTDTQYF. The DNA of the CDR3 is TGTGCCACCAGCAGAGATTACAGCACAGATACGCAGTATTTT.

CDR3 sequence: CAISDRQSDEQYF. The CDR3 bases are TGTGCCATCAGTGACAGGCAGAGCGACGAGCAGTACTTC. The chain uses TRBV10-3 and TRBJ2-5; D gene ambiguous. The DNA end is a closer match to TRBJ2-7, so the J assignment may be wrong. Germline V gene sequence: CDR1 ENHRY, CDR2 SYGVKD. CDR3 size: 13 residues.

CDR3 protein: CASSWRDSGYNEQFF. The CDR3 coding sequence is TGTGCCAGCAGTTGGCGAGATTCAGGCTACAATGAGCAGTTCTTC. The chain combines TRBV12-3 or TRBV12-4 with TRBJ2-1; the D is unclear. Trimming left V 4 bases short and J 3 bases short, with 13 bases between. This CDR3 region has 15 residues.

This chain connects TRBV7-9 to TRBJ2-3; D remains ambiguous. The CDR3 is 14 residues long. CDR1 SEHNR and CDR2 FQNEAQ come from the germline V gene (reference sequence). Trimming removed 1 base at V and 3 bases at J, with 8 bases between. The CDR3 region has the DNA TGTGCCAGCAGCTTAGGGGTAGCAACAGATACGCAGTATTTT. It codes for CASSLGVATDTQYF.

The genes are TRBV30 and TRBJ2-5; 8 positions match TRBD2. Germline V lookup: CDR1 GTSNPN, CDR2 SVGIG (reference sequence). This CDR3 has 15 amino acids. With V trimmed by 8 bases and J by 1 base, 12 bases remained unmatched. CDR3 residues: CAGAVAGGPQETQYF. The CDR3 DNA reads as TGTGCCGGGGCAGTCGCGGGAGGTCCCCAAGAGACCCAGTACTTC.

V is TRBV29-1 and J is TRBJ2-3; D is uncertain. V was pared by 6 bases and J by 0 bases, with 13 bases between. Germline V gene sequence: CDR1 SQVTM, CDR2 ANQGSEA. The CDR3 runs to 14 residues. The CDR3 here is CSVRSLASTDTQYF. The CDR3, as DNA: TGCAGCGTGAGATCCCTGGCTAGCACAGATACGCAGTATTTT.

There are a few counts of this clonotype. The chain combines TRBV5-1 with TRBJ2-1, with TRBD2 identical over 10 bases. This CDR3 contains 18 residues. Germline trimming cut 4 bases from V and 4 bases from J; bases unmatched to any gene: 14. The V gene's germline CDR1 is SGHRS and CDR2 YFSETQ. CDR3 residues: CASSVRPATSGWYNEQFF. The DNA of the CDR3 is TGCGCCAGCAGCGTAAGACCGGCGACTAGCGGGTGGTACAATGAGCAGTTCTTC.

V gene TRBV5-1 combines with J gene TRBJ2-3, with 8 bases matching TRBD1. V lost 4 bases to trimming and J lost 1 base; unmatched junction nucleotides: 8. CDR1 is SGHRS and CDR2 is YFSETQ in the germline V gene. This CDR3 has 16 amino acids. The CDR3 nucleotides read TGCGCCAGCAGCAGGCTCCAGGGGGCAGGCACAGATACGCAGTATTTT. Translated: CASSRLQGAGTDTQYF.

CDR3: CASSLDLTVTGELFF. The CDR3 DNA reads as TGTGCCAGCAGCTTGGACCTGACAGTAACCGGGGAGCTGTTTTTT. The rearrangement links TRBV7-7 to TRBJ2-2; a weak D match, TRBD1 (5 bases). Looked up from germline, CDR1 is SSHAT and CDR2 is FNYEAQ (reference sequence). Between the trimmed V and J ends, which lost 3 bases and 5 bases, there was a span of 13 bases. The CDR3 is 15 amino acids.

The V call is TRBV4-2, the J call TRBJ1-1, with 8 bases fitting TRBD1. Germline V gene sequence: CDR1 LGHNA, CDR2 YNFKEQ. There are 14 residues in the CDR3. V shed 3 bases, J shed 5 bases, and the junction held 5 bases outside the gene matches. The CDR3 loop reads CASSQETGVTEAFF. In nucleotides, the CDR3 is TGTGCCAGCAGCCAGGAGACAGGGGTTACTGAAGCTTTCTTT.

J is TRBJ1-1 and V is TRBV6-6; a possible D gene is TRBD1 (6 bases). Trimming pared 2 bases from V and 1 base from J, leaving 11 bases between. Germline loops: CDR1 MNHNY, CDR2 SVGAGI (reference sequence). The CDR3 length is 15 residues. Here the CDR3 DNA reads TGTGCCAGCAGTTACACCGTAGGGGGGAACACTGAAGCTTTCTTT. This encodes CASSYTVGGNTEAFF.

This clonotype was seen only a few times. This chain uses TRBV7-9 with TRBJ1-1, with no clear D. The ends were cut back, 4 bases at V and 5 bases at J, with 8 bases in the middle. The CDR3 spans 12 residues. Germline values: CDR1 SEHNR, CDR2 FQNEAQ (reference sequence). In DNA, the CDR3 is TGTGCCAGCAGCTCCACTTGGACTGAAGCTTTCTTT. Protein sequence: CASSSTWTEAFF.